Listed here are 26 T cell receptor beta chains from one sample, sequenced in a study of blood T cell repertoires in COVID-19 (TCRdb year 2020). Library generation was performed with the immunoSEQ multiplex PCR assay. TCRdb mirrors the immuneACCESS table, restricted to in-frame sequences. Some clones are absent from its copies; in checked studies, under half trace to an unresolved V gene, and the reason for the others is unknown. This sample gives roughly 110,000 clones in total; approximately 85% of them show up just once. The top ten clones comprise 5% to 6% of the sample. The material sequenced was peripheral blood. These receptors all come from an older woman with COVID-19, enrolled during active disease.

The CDR3 DNA follows: TGTGCCACCAGTGCCGCCGGGAAGCAGTACTTC. It is translated as CATSAAGKQYF. The chain joins TRBV24-1 to TRBJ2-7; possible D gene TRBD2, 5 bases. Between the trimmed V and J ends, which lost 5 bases and 8 bases, there was a span of 9 bases. There are 11 residues in the CDR3. Germline assignment: CDR1 KGHDR and CDR2 SFDVKD.

This clone was observed a single time. This chain connects TRBV6-5 to TRBJ1-5; D not certain. CDR1 is MNHEY and CDR2 is SVGAGI in the germline V gene. This CDR3 comprises 13 residues. V lost 0 bases and J 4 bases, leaving 4 bases between the germline ends. CDR3 region: CASSYSQNQPQHF. CDR3 nucleotides: TGTGCCAGCAGTTACTCTCAGAATCAGCCCCAGCATTTT.

This clone was observed a handful of times. The J gene is TRBJ1-3, the V gene TRBV11-1, with 8 bases identical to TRBD1. Germline V gene lookup returns CDR1 SGHAT and CDR2 FQDESV (reference sequence). J lost 0 bases, V lost 5 bases, and 6 bases had no gene match. This CDR3 region has 16 residues. The CDR3, as DNA: TGTGCCAGCAGCCGGACAGGGTTGGACTCTGGAAACACCATATATTTT. Protein: CASSRTGLDSGNTIYF. Supplemented by reference TRBV11-1 and TRBJ1-3, the full variable domain reads EAEVAQSPRYKITEKSQAVAFWCDPISGHATLYWYRQILGQGPELLVQFQDESVVDDSQLPKDRFSAERLKGVDSTLKIQPAELGDSAMYLCASSRTGLDSGNTIYFGEGSWLTVV.

The V and J genes are TRBV6-2 or TRBV6-3 and TRBJ1-5; D may be TRBD1 (6 bases). Looked up from germline, CDR1 is MNHEY and CDR2 is SVGEGT. The CDR3 length is 15 residues. V shed 2 bases and J shed 1 base, with 9 bases lying between them. For the CDR3, the DNA is TGTGCCAGCAGTTACACGACAGGAAGCAATCAGCCCCAGCATTTT. Translation: CASSYTTGSNQPQHF.

J is TRBJ2-1 and V is TRBV19; TRBD2 aligns across 10 bases. The CDR3 extends over 16 amino acids. The J segment lost 4 bases and the V segment lost 3 bases, leaving 6 bases of the junction unmatched. Germline V lookup: CDR1 LNHDA, CDR2 SQIVND (reference sequence). Written as DNA, the CDR3 is TGTGCCAGTAGTATGAGTCGGACTAGCGGATACAATGAGCAGTTCTTC. Protein product: CASSMSRTSGYNEQFF.

The chain employs TRBV12-3 or TRBV12-4 and TRBJ1-1; unclear D gene. The CDR3 contains 12 residues. V was pared by 6 bases and J by 7 bases, with 12 bases between. The CDR3 is CASSLPPVEAFF. In DNA form, the CDR3 reads TGTGCCAGCAGCCTTCCCCCAGTTGAAGCTTTCTTT.

This clone was counted between two and nine times. The J gene is TRBJ1-1, the V gene TRBV6-5; 8 nucleotides match TRBD1. V dropped 6 bases and J dropped 7; count of bases not matched to a gene: 13. From germline, CDR1 is MNHEY and CDR2 SVGAGI. The CDR3 consists of 15 residues. The CDR3 coding sequence is TGTGCCAGCAGCGCGTCCCCGGCTGGACAGGGTGAAGCTTTCTTT. Amino acid sequence: CASSASPAGQGEAFF.

In its sample, this clone was seen a few times. The V call is TRBV7-3, the J call TRBJ1-6, with D unresolved. Between the trimmed V and J ends, which lost 5 bases and 3 bases, there was a span of 2 bases. This CDR3 spans 12 amino acids. CDR1 is SGHTA and CDR2 is FQGTGA in the germline V gene. The CDR3 DNA follows: TGTGCCAGCAGCCACTATAATTCACCCCTCCACTTT. This encodes CASSHYNSPLHF.

The chain uses TRBV7-8 and TRBJ1-5, with 7 bases matching TRBD1. With 1 base clipped from V and 4 bases from J, the junction kept 4 bases outside the gene matches. Germline-derived CDR1 and CDR2 are SGHVS and FQNEAQ. The length of the CDR3 is 15 residues. The CDR3 bases are TGTGCCAGCAGCTTAGAAGGGGGCCGGAATCAGCCCCAGCATTTT. Its translation: CASSLEGGRNQPQHF. Looking up the rest from reference TRBV7-8 and TRBJ1-5 gives the full variable domain: GAGVSQSPRYKVAKRGQDVALRCDPISGHVSLFWYQQALGQGPEFLTYFQNEAQLDKSGLPSDRFFAERPEGSVSTLKIQRTQQEDSAVYLCASSLEGGRNQPQHFGDGTRLSIL.

J is TRBJ2-2 and V is TRBV7-3; tentatively, D is TRBD2 (5 bases). From germline, CDR1 is SGHTA and CDR2 FQGTGA. The CDR3 is 14 amino acids. V was pared by 0 bases and J by 6 bases, with 8 bases between. The CDR3 DNA reads TGTGCCAGCAGCTTAACGTTCGGGGCCGGGGAGCTGTTTTTT. Translation: CASSLTFGAGELFF.

V and J are TRBV30 and TRBJ2-5; perhaps TRBD2 as D (6 bases). The CDR3 is 16 amino acids. In germline, CDR1 is GTSNPN, CDR2 SVGIG (reference sequence). Deletions cut 0 bases from V and 4 bases from J, with 18 bases between. The CDR3 DNA reads TGTGCCTGGAGTGTCGGAGCCGGGGGAAGAGTAGAGACCCAGTACTTC. Protein sequence: CAWSVGAGGRVETQYF.

The CDR3 coding sequence is TGTGCCAGCAGTTACTCCGGGACAGGCAACTACGAGCAGTACTTC. Translation gives CASSYSGTGNYEQYF. V is TRBV6-5 and J is TRBJ2-7; 8 nucleotides line up with TRBD1. The CDR3 sequence is 15 residues long. V gave up 0 bases and J gave up 3 bases; unmatched junction bases: 4. Germline V CDR1 and CDR2: MNHEY, SVGAGI.

The chain recombines TRBV6-5 with TRBJ1-1; maybe TRBD1 (5 bases). CDR1 is MNHEY and CDR2 is SVGAGI in the germline V gene. Trimming cost V 6 bases and J 0 bases, with 11 bases left between them. The CDR3 is 14 amino acids. CDR3 sequence: CASSLDTMNTEAFF. The CDR3 nucleotides are TGTGCCAGCAGCTTGGACACAATGAACACTGAAGCTTTCTTT.

The rearrangement joins TRBV27 to TRBJ2-7; 11 nucleotides match TRBD2. The CDR3 has 15 residues. The germline V gene has CDR1 MNHEY and CDR2 SMNVEV (reference sequence). With 7 bases clipped from V and 2 bases from J, the junction kept 7 bases outside the gene matches. CDR3 bases: TGTGCCAGCACCTCTGGTAGCGGGGGGGCCTACGAGCAGTACTTC. As protein: CASTSGSGGAYEQYF.

This chain uses TRBV3-1 (or the pseudogene TRBV3-2) with TRBJ2-5; 8 bases fit TRBD2. Germline V CDR1 and CDR2: LGHDT, YNNKEL (reference sequence). V lost 4 bases and J lost 3; bases outside the gene matches: 10. This CDR3 region has 16 residues. The CDR3 here is CASSPDRNSGEETQYF. The CDR3 DNA sequence: TGTGCCAGCAGCCCGGATCGGAATAGCGGGGAAGAGACCCAGTACTTC.

V is TRBV19 and J is TRBJ1-4; 7 bases are a match to TRBD1. The trim removed 5 bases at V and 8 bases at J, leaving 8 bases unmatched. CDR1 LNHDA and CDR2 SQIVND come from the germline V gene (reference sequence). The CDR3 consists of 14 residues. The CDR3 DNA is TGTGCCAGTAGTTCCATGACAGGGACCGAAAAACTGTTTTTT. The encoded protein is CASSSMTGTEKLFF.

This clone was counted a few times. The V and J genes are TRBV7-2 and TRBJ2-3; weak D call: TRBD1 (6 bases). The CDR3 covers 13 residues. CDR1 and CDR2 (germline): SGHTA, FQGNSA. V lost 4 bases and J 5 bases, leaving 10 bases between the germline ends. The CDR3 protein is CASSSGVGDTQYF. The CDR3 region has the DNA TGTGCCAGCAGCTCAGGGGTGGGAGATACGCAGTATTTT.

This CDR3 reads CATSYPHPDRVDTQYF. The DNA for the CDR3 is TGTGCCACCAGTTATCCCCACCCCGACAGGGTGGATACGCAGTATTTT. The chain uses TRBV24-1 and TRBJ2-3, with TRBD1 matching 7 bases. The CDR3 loop spans 16 amino acids. Germline CDR1 KGHDR, CDR2 SFDVKD. V lost 6 bases to trimming and J lost 6 bases; unmatched junction nucleotides: 14.

The V gene is TRBV27, the J gene TRBJ1-1; 7 nucleotides agree with TRBD1. With V trimmed by 8 bases and J by 2 bases, 11 bases remained unmatched. Per germline, CDR1 MNHEY and CDR2 SMNVEV (reference sequence). The CDR3 is 15 residues long. Here the CDR3 reads CASSRIGQANTEAFF. CDR3 DNA sequence: TGTGCCAGCTCGAGGATAGGACAGGCAAACACTGAAGCTTTCTTT.

This rearrangement joins TRBV3-1 (or the pseudogene TRBV3-2) to TRBJ2-1, with 8 nucleotides matching TRBD1. The CDR3 sequence is 18 residues long. From germline, CDR1 is LGHDT and CDR2 YNNKEL (reference sequence). V shed 1 base and J 6 bases; nucleotides not matched to a gene: 14. DNA for the CDR3: TGTGCCAGCAGCCAAGCTCCCAGGCGGACAGGGTGGGTCAATGAGCAGTTCTTC. This sequence encodes CASSQAPRRTGWVNEQFF.

This chain links TRBV7-8 with TRBJ1-2; D may be TRBD1 (5 bases). The V gene's germline CDR1 is SGHVS and CDR2 FQNEAQ. V lost 1 base and J 4 bases, leaving 22 bases between the germline ends. This CDR3 has 18 amino acids. The DNA for the CDR3 is TGTGCCAGCAGCTTAGTTCTCGCAGGGCCCGACGGGGGCTATGGCTACACCTTC. It translates to CASSLVLAGPDGGYGYTF. The whole variable domain, remainder taken from reference TRBV7-8 and TRBJ1-2, is GAGVSQSPRYKVAKRGQDVALRCDPISGHVSLFWYQQALGQGPEFLTYFQNEAQLDKSGLPSDRFFAERPEGSVSTLKIQRTQQEDSAVYLCASSLVLAGPDGGYGYTFGSGTRLTVV.

This chain links TRBV5-1 with TRBJ2-1; weak D call: TRBD1 (5 bases). Germline CDR1 SGHRS, CDR2 YFSETQ. The length of the CDR3 is 15 residues. V was trimmed by 2 bases and J by 5 bases, leaving 14 bases between them. CDR3 DNA sequence: TGCGCCAGCAGCTTAGACCCCACAGGAAACAATGAGCAGTTCTTC. Its translation: CASSLDPTGNNEQFF.

The chain is built from TRBV2 and TRBJ1-5; possibly TRBD1 for D (5 bases). The CDR3 is 15 amino acids. Germline CDR1 SNHLY, CDR2 FYNNEI. V lost 5 bases and J lost 0, with 11 bases in between. The CDR3 coding sequence is TGTGCCAGCAGTCTGGACACCGGTAGCAATCAGCCCCAGCATTTT. Residues: CASSLDTGSNQPQHF.

The rearrangement links TRBV18 to TRBJ1-2; weak D call: TRBD1 (5 bases). CDR1 and CDR2 (germline): KGHSH, LQKENI. V lost 6 bases to trimming and J lost 2 bases, with 13 bases between them. The CDR3 runs to 14 residues. CDR3 coding DNA: TGTGCCAGCTCGGCAGACGGGGGGAACTATGGCTACACCTTC. It is translated as CASSADGGNYGYTF.

The J gene is TRBJ1-1, the V gene TRBV13; D remains unclear. This CDR3 spans 13 amino acids. V lost 0 bases, J lost 8 bases, and 10 bases lay in between. Germline-derived CDR1 and CDR2 are PRHDT and FYEKMQ (reference sequence). The CDR3 reads CASSLGGIGEAFF. The CDR3 DNA reads TGTGCCAGCAGCTTAGGCGGTATCGGGGAAGCTTTCTTT.

CDR3 residues: CASSLPPPGHLYGYTF. CDR3 nucleotide sequence: TGTGCCAGCAGCCTTCCACCACCGGGACACCTCTATGGCTACACCTTC. The J gene is TRBJ1-2, the V gene TRBV3-1 (or the pseudogene TRBV3-2); a possible D gene is TRBD1 (6 bases). Germline assignment: CDR1 LGHDT and CDR2 YNNKEL (reference sequence). V lost 4 bases and J lost 4, with 19 bases in between. The CDR3 is made up of 16 amino acids.